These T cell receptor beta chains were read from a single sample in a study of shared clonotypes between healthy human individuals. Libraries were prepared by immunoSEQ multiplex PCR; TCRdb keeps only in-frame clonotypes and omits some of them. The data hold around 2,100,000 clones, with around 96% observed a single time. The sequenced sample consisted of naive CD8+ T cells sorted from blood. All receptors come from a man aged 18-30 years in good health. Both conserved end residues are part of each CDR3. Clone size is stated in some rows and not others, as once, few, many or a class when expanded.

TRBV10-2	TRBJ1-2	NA	CASSGAYGYTF
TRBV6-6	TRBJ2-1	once	CASSSTSYNEQFF
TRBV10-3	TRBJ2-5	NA	CAISDTGGQETQYF
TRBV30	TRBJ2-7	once	CAWSLGSLYEQYF
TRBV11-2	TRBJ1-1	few	CASSFSHTEAFF
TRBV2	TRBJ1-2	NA	CASSEGDGTNYGYTF
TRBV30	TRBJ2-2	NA	CAWSVGAVGELFF
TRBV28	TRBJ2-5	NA	CASSWETGVLETQYF
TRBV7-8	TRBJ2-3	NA	CASSAQGFTDTQYF
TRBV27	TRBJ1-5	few	CASSLDRAIQPQHF
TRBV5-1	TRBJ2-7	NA	CASSATGEREQYF
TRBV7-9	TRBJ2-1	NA	CASSQGLAETGNEQFF
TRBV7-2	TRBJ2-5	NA	CASSFGALPQETQYF
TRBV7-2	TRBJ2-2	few	CASSLGSGELFF
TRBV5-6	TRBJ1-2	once	CASSPLTGTGDVGYTF
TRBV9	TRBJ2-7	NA	CASSVGYSDYEQYF
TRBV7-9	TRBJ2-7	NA	CASSSRSSYEQYF
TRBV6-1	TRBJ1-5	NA	CAADTWGRNQPQHF
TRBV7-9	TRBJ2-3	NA	CASSPRTGTSTDTQYF
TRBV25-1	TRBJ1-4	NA	CASSEGGATNEKLFF
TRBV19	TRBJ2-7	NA	CASSTYGGGSYEQYF
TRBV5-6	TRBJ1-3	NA	CASSLGAPGNTIYF
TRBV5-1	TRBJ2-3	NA	CASSWGGAASTDTQYF
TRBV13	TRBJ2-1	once	CASSLTIAGANEQFF
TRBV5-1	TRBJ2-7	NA	CASRDGGYYEQYF
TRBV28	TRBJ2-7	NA	CASSPPLGGQYEQYF
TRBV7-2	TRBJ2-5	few	CASSLEQQETQYF
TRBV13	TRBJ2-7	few	CASSLLLAGDEQYF
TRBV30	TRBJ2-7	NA	CALDSSYEQYF
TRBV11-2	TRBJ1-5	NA	CASSLDPGASQPQHF
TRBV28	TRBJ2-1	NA	CASSFRGSYNEQFF
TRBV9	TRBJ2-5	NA	CASSPGQLQETQYF
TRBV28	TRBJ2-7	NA	CASSFTDYEQYF
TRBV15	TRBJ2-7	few	CATSRDRGSSYEQYF
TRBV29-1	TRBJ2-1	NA	CSVEGGQSSYNEQFF
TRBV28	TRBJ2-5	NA	CASSGDYFETQYF
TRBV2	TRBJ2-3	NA	CASSEGDSSTDTQYF
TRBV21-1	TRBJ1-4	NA	CASSKGGTGRGEKLFF
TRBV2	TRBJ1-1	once	CASSETFGNTEAFF